This is a list of T cell receptor beta chains from one sample in a study of cytomegalovirus exposure and HLA in healthy donors. Sequencing used immunoSEQ multiplex PCR; TCRdb keeps in-frame clones, though not all of them. The sample table includes around 65,000 clones. Sequencing used PBMCs. The receptors were sampled from a boy between 10 and 17 years old in good health and CMV-seronegative. Both conserved end residues are part of each CDR3. Fields, in order: clone size, J gene, V gene, D gene, CDR3 protein, CDR3 DNA. The D gene is left open where the match is weak. Some rows have no size entry. The others give once, few or many, or a class for an expanded clone.

>.|TRBJ2-1|TRBV7-2|TRBD2
CASSPQAGPENEQFF
TGTGCCAGCAGCCCACAAGCGGGACCAGAGAATGAGCAGTTCTTC
>.|TRBJ1-6|TRBV7-6|TRBD1
CASSPRTDRIDGDNSPLHF
TGTGCCAGCAGCCCCCGAACGGACAGGATTGATGGGGATAATTCACCCCTCCACTTT
>.|TRBJ1-1|TRBV7-8|.
CASSLVGGMNTEAFF
TGTGCCAGCAGCTTAGTTGGGGGGATGAACACTGAAGCTTTCTTT
>.|TRBJ2-1|TRBV19|.
CASRGLWAEQFF
TGTGCCAGTAGGGGCCTCTGGGCTGAGCAGTTCTTC
>.|TRBJ2-7|TRBV27|.
CARRARSTYEQYF
TGTGCCAGGAGGGCTAGGTCCACCTACGAGCAGTACTTC
>.|TRBJ2-1|TRBV7-2|TRBD2
CASSHESVSGGSSYNEQFF
TGTGCCAGCAGCCACGAGTCGGTTAGCGGGGGATCCTCCTACAATGAGCAGTTCTTC
>.|TRBJ1-1|TRBV30|TRBD1
CAWRGQGAIGGTEAFF
TGTGCCTGGAGGGGACAGGGGGCTATTGGAGGGACTGAAGCTTTCTTT
>medium-sized|TRBJ1-5|TRBV6-5|.
CASSPPGSNQPQHF
TGTGCCAGCAGCCCTCCGGGTAGCAATCAGCCCCAGCATTTT
>.|TRBJ1-1|TRBV9|.
CASSPQGIGTEAFF
TGTGCCAGCAGCCCCCAGGGTATTGGCACTGAAGCTTTCTTT
>.|TRBJ1-4|TRBV7-9|.
CASSFRQEKLFF
TGTGCCAGCAGCTTTCGACAGGAAAAACTGTTTTTT
>.|TRBJ2-3|TRBV13|TRBD2
CASSSGLAGEGADTQYF
TGTGCCAGCAGCTCAGGACTAGCGGGAGAGGGGGCAGATACGCAGTATTTT
>.|TRBJ2-3|TRBV5-4|TRBD1
CASGPDRGNADTQYF
TGTGCCAGCGGGCCCGACAGGGGGAATGCAGATACGCAGTATTTT
>.|TRBJ2-3|TRBV7-9|.
CASSLASGNTQYF
TGTGCCAGCAGCTTAGCCAGCGGAAATACGCAGTATTTT
>.|TRBJ2-3|TRBV7-9|.
CASSPPTSTDTQYF
TGTGCCAGCAGCCCCCCTACTAGCACAGATACGCAGTATTTT
>.|TRBJ2-5|TRBV5-1|TRBD2
CASSLSSGVEETQYF
TGCGCCAGCAGCTTATCTAGCGGGGTAGAGGAGACCCAGTACTTC
>.|TRBJ2-7|TRBV6-4|.
CASSEVPGSRREQYF
TGTGCCAGCAGTGAAGTACCTGGGAGTCGGAGGGAGCAGTACTTC
>.|TRBJ1-5|TRBV11-2|TRBD1
CASSLGQGAAQPQHF
TGTGCCAGCAGCTTAGGACAGGGGGCAGCTCAGCCCCAGCATTTT
>.|TRBJ1-2|TRBV27|.
CASSPLTGSNYGYTF
TGTGCCAGCAGTCCCCTCACCGGGTCTAACTATGGCTACACCTTC
>.|TRBJ1-4|TRBV2|TRBD1
CASSGQGAIGNEKLFF
TGTGCCAGCAGTGGTCAGGGGGCGATTGGGAATGAAAAACTGTTTTTT
>.|TRBJ2-3|TRBV10-3|TRBD2
CAGGREGWDTQYF
TGTGCCGGAGGGAGGGAAGGTTGGGATACGCAGTATTTT
>.|TRBJ1-2|TRBV2|.
CASGDSVYGYTF
TGTGCCAGCGGCGACAGTGTCTATGGCTACACCTTC
>.|TRBJ2-1|TRBV6-5|TRBD1
CASGSGTGVNEQFF
TGTGCCAGCGGATCTGGGACAGGGGTCAATGAGCAGTTCTTC
>.|TRBJ1-4|TRBV9|TRBD1
CASSDRGGGEKLFF
TGTGCCAGCAGCGACAGGGGGGGTGGGGAAAAACTGTTTTTT
>.|TRBJ2-5|TRBV27|TRBD1
CASSTGGRETQYF
TGTGCCAGCAGTACAGGGGGTAGGGAGACCCAGTACTTC
>.|TRBJ2-4|TRBV7-2|.
CASSRQDTKNIQYF
TGTGCCAGCAGCCGACAGGACACCAAAAACATTCAGTACTTC
>.|TRBJ2-1|TRBV5-4|TRBD2
CASSWPSGGDHEQFF
TGCGCCAGCAGCTGGCCAAGCGGGGGGGACCATGAGCAGTTCTTC
>.|TRBJ1-2|TRBV18|TRBD1
CASSPPGDSDYGYTF
TGTGCCAGCTCACCTCCGGGGGACAGCGACTATGGCTACACCTTC
>.|TRBJ1-2|TRBV2|.
CASTQGRANYGYTF
TGTGCCAGCACCCAGGGGCGGGCTAACTATGGCTACACCTTC
>.|TRBJ2-3|TRBV30|.
CAWSLTGGTDTQYF
TGTGCCTGGAGCCTTACAGGAGGCACAGATACGCAGTATTTT
>.|TRBJ1-1|TRBV6-5|.
CASRLGRVGNTEAFF
TGTGCCAGCAGACTTGGGAGGGTCGGGAACACTGAAGCTTTCTTT
>.|TRBJ2-7|TRBV5-1|.
CASSPGFPGSYEQYF
TGCGCCAGCAGCCCTGGATTCCCGGGTTCCTACGAGCAGTACTTC
>.|TRBJ2-7|TRBV7-9|TRBD2
CASSSILAYSYEQYF
TGTGCCAGCAGCTCGATACTAGCGTACTCCTACGAGCAGTACTTC
>.|TRBJ2-7|TRBV9|.
CASRPDISGSYEQYF
TGTGCCAGCAGACCGGACATTTCAGGTTCCTACGAGCAGTACTTC
>.|TRBJ2-3|TRBV6-5|.
CASSVQGTDTQYF
TGTGCCAGCAGTGTTCAGGGCACAGATACGCAGTATTTT
>.|TRBJ1-2|TRBV11-2|TRBD1
CASSLAGSGGGYTF
TGTGCCAGCAGCTTGGCTGGGTCAGGGGGGGGCTACACCTTC
>.|TRBJ2-7|TRBV5-6|.
CASSEVAYEQYF
TGTGCCAGCAGCGAGGTTGCCTACGAGCAGTACTTC
>.|TRBJ2-3|TRBV29-1|TRBD1
CSVDPTGADTQYF
TGCAGCGTTGACCCCACAGGGGCAGATACGCAGTATTTT
>.|TRBJ2-3|TRBV18|.
CASSPRLGGTDTQYF
TGTGCCAGCTCACCACGACTAGGGGGCACAGATACGCAGTATTTT
>.|TRBJ1-5|TRBV9|TRBD1
CASSRQGELGQPQHF
TGTGCCAGCAGCAGACAGGGCGAATTGGGTCAGCCCCAGCATTTT
>.|TRBJ2-2|TRBV5-1|.
CASSLMIADGELFF
TGCGCCAGCAGCTTAATGATTGCGGACGGGGAGCTGTTTTTT
>.|TRBJ2-3|TRBV5-1|.
CASIEQPTSTDTQYF
TGCGCCAGCATTGAACAGCCAACTAGCACAGATACGCAGTATTTT
>.|TRBJ1-5|TRBV6-1|.
CASSDSGNNQPQHF
TGTGCCAGCAGTGACTCGGGAAACAATCAGCCCCAGCATTTT
>.|TRBJ1-1|TRBV14|TRBD1
CASSVQGAGTEAFF
TGTGCCAGCAGTGTCCAGGGGGCGGGTACTGAAGCTTTCTTT
>.|TRBJ2-3|TRBV5-1|TRBD2
CASSTQRGATDTQYF
TGCGCCAGCAGCACCCAGCGGGGGGCCACAGATACGCAGTATTTT
>.|TRBJ2-4|TRBV30|TRBD1
CAWSPGQGVGIQYF
TGTGCCTGGAGCCCGGGACAGGGGGTCGGCATTCAGTACTTC
>.|TRBJ1-2|TRBV7-2|.
CASSQATGVMDGYTF
TGTGCCAGCAGCCAAGCGACAGGCGTTATGGATGGCTACACCTTC
>.|TRBJ1-4|TRBV7-9|.
CASIEGGNEKLFF
TGTGCCAGCATAGAGGGAGGTAACGAAAAACTGTTTTTT
>.|TRBJ1-1|TRBV18|.
CASSPSVAQGGTEAFF
TGTGCCAGCTCACCAAGTGTCGCACAGGGAGGGACTGAAGCTTTCTTT
>.|TRBJ1-1|TRBV7-8|.
CASSPPGQGGGTEAFF
TGTGCCAGCAGCCCCCCGGGGCAGGGCGGGGGCACTGAAGCTTTCTTT
>.|TRBJ1-1|TRBV5-6|.
CASAPLSNTEAFF
TGTGCCAGCGCCCCCTTGAGCAACACTGAAGCTTTCTTT